What follows are 20 T cell receptor beta chains derived from one specimen sequenced in a study of blood T cell repertoires in COVID-19 (dated by TCRdb to about 2020). Libraries came from the immunoSEQ multiplex PCR assay. TCRdb re-hosts the immuneACCESS table, in-frame sequences only. Its copies lack some clones; in the studies checked, an unresolved V gene accounts for under half of them, and the cause for the rest is not known. The sample records about 260,000 clones, about 86% of which are singletons. 3.6% of the sample goes to the ten largest clones. The specimen sequenced was peripheral blood. All receptors come from a man between 18 and 29 years old with active or convalescent COVID-19.

The chain is built from TRBV6-2 or TRBV6-3 and TRBJ2-2; 13 positions match TRBD2. The trim removed 5 bases at V and 7 bases at J, leaving 10 bases unmatched. The CDR3 consists of 17 residues. Germline CDR1 and CDR2: MNHEY and SVGEGT. The chain's CDR3 is CASSTTSGRVFLGELFF. The DNA for the CDR3 is TGTGCCAGCAGTACTACTAGCGGGAGGGTCTTCCTCGGGGAGCTGTTTTTT.

The chain carries TRBV9 and TRBJ1-6, with D unresolved. The CDR3 sequence is 12 residues long. Germline V gene sequence: CDR1 SGDLS, CDR2 YYNGEE. The germline V and J ends were trimmed by 0 bases and 7 bases, with 2 bases remaining between them. The DNA of the CDR3 is TGTGCCAGCAGCGTAGCAAATTCACCCCTCCACTTT. Translated: CASSVANSPLHF.

The chain couples TRBV10-3 to TRBJ2-3; 7 bases line up with TRBD1. The CDR3 totals 13 residues. Germline-derived CDR1 and CDR2 are ENHRY and SYGVKD. Germline trimming cut 8 bases from V and 10 bases from J; bases unmatched to any gene: 12. The CDR3 protein is CAIGGQASFAQYF. In DNA, the CDR3 is TGTGCCATCGGAGGACAGGCCTCCTTTGCGCAGTATTTT.

This chain connects TRBV3-1 (or the pseudogene TRBV3-2) to TRBJ2-3; 7 bases are a match to TRBD1. Germline V CDR1 and CDR2: LGHDT, YNNKEL (reference sequence). The CDR3 extends over 15 amino acids. Germline trimming cut 1 base from V and 1 base from J; bases unmatched to any gene: 2. In DNA, the CDR3 is TGTGCCAGCAGCCAAGGACAGGGCGGCACAGATACGCAGTATTTT. Translated: CASSQGQGGTDTQYF.

V and J are TRBV7-3 and TRBJ2-7; 9 bases align to TRBD2. The V and J ends lost 2 bases and 3 bases, in that order; junction bases with no gene match: 5. CDR3 length equals 15 residues. Germline V gene data show CDR1 as SGHTA and CDR2 as FQGTGA. The chain's CDR3 is CASSLGSGSRYEQYF. In DNA form, the CDR3 reads TGTGCCAGCAGCTTAGGTAGCGGGAGTCGCTACGAGCAGTACTTC.

The genes are TRBV30 and TRBJ2-5; 10 bases are a match to TRBD1. After removal of 3 bases from V and 6 bases from J, the junction contained 7 bases not matched to a gene. Looked up from germline, CDR1 is GTSNPN and CDR2 is SVGIG (reference sequence). CDR3 size: 14 residues. CDR3 nucleotides: TGTGCCTGGAGAACCGGGACAGGGGTTAAGACCCAGTACTTC. Translated: CAWRTGTGVKTQYF. Full variable domain (remainder filled in from reference TRBV30 and TRBJ2-5): SQTIHQWPATLVQPVGSPLSLECTVEGTSNPNLYWYRQAAGRGLQLLFYSVGIGQISSEVPQNLSASRPQDRQFILSSKKLLLSDSGFYLCAWRTGTGVKTQYFGPGTRLLVL.

V gene TRBV27 combines with J gene TRBJ1-2; D remains unclear. Germline V CDR1 and CDR2: MNHEY, SMNVEV (reference sequence). V was pared by 1 base and J by 9 bases, with 12 bases between. The CDR3 length is 13 residues. The CDR3 DNA reads TGTGCCAGCAGTTTATTAGGATCCGGGAGCTACACCTTC. Protein sequence: CASSLLGSGSYTF.

J is TRBJ1-2 and V is TRBV3-1 (or the pseudogene TRBV3-2); the match to TRBD1 covers 7 bases. This CDR3 contains 15 residues. V shed 5 bases, J shed 0 bases, and the junction held 6 bases outside the gene matches. Germline loops: CDR1 LGHDT, CDR2 YNNKEL (reference sequence). The DNA for the CDR3 is TGTGCCAGCAGCGGGTCGACAGGGACTAACTATGGCTACACCTTC. This translates into CASSGSTGTNYGYTF.

This clone appeared a few times. V and J are TRBV14 and TRBJ2-7, with 7 bases identical to TRBD1. The V gene end was trimmed by 1 base and the J gene end by 1 base; junction bases not matched to a gene: 4. The CDR3 covers 15 residues. Germline V lookup: CDR1 SGHDN, CDR2 FVKESK. The CDR3 nucleotides are TGTGCCAGCAGCCAAGGAGGGGGCCGTTCCTACGAGCAGTACTTC. Protein sequence: CASSQGGGRSYEQYF.

V usage is TRBV24-1 and J usage is TRBJ1-2; D remains unclear. Trimming stripped 4 bases from V and 3 bases from J, with 14 bases between. This CDR3 is 15 amino acids long. The germline V gene encodes CDR1 KGHDR and CDR2 SFDVKD. DNA of the CDR3: TGTGCCACCAGTGACTCACAGATAAACTACTATGGCTACACCTTC. This translates into CATSDSQINYYGYTF.

The V call is TRBV6-5, the J call TRBJ1-6; tentative D call: TRBD1 (5 bases). This CDR3 contains 13 residues. The V end lost 4 bases, the J end lost 7 bases, and 8 bases lay between the germline ends. Looked up from germline, CDR1 is MNHEY and CDR2 is SVGAGI. Written as DNA, the CDR3 is TGTGCCAGCAGTTTAACAGGCAATTCACCCCTCCACTTT. Translated: CASSLTGNSPLHF.

V gene TRBV7-9 combines with J gene TRBJ2-3, with D unresolved. Germline-derived CDR1 and CDR2 are SEHNR and FQNEAQ (reference sequence). The ends were cut back, 0 bases at V and 14 bases at J, with 9 bases in the middle. The CDR3 spans 11 residues. CDR3 DNA sequence: TGTGCCAGCAGCTTAGCTCCGATGGCGTATTTT. Its protein product is CASSLAPMAYF.

In its sample, this clone was seen once. The J gene is TRBJ1-3, the V gene TRBV3-1 (or the pseudogene TRBV3-2); the D is unclear. V lost 6 bases and J lost 3, with 12 bases in between. Germline CDR1 and CDR2: LGHDT and YNNKEL (reference sequence). The CDR3 is 14 residues long. CDR3 sequence (DNA): TGTGCCAGCAGTCCAGCGGTTCTTGGAAACACCATATATTTT. Translation: CASSPAVLGNTIYF.

About this clone: Other DNA sequences from this sample encode an identical CDR3 as well. The V and J genes are TRBV19 and TRBJ1-5; no reliable D call. The CDR3 totals 13 residues. V was shortened by 5 bases and J by 4 bases, with 9 bases between the two germline ends. Per germline, CDR1 LNHDA and CDR2 SQIVND (reference sequence). CDR3 in amino acids: CASSWQANQPQHF. Here the CDR3 DNA reads TGTGCCAGTAGTTGGCAGGCTAATCAGCCCCAGCATTTT.

V is TRBV7-6 and J is TRBJ2-2; D is unclear. The CDR3 sequence is 12 residues long. Germline CDR1 and CDR2: SGHVS and FNYEAQ. The germline V and J ends were trimmed by 4 bases and 8 bases, with 8 bases remaining between them. CDR3 bases: TGTGCCAGCAGCTCCCGCCGGGGGGAGCTGTTTTTT. This gives the protein CASSSRRGELFF.

The gene calls are TRBV3-1 (or the pseudogene TRBV3-2) and TRBJ1-1; possibly TRBD1 for D (6 bases). Germline values: CDR1 LGHDT, CDR2 YNNKEL (reference sequence). Trimming stripped 0 bases from V and 6 bases from J, with 20 bases between. There are 17 residues in the CDR3. The CDR3 sequence: CASSQDFRGRLLAEAFF. The CDR3 bases are TGTGCCAGCAGCCAAGATTTCAGGGGTCGGTTGTTGGCTGAAGCTTTCTTT.

This clone was recorded many times. V and J are TRBV6-2 or TRBV6-3 and TRBJ1-5; 7 nucleotides agree with TRBD1. Trimming took 5 bases from V and 7 from J; bases not matched to a gene: 14. Per the germline V gene, CDR1 is MNHEY and CDR2 is SVGEGT. This CDR3 is 16 amino acids long. In nucleotides, the CDR3 is TGTGCCAGCAGTCCAGTCCGACAGGGTCTTAGGCAGCCCCAGCATTTT. It codes for CASSPVRQGLRQPQHF.

V is TRBV9 and J is TRBJ2-1; possible D gene TRBD2, 5 bases. There are 17 residues in the CDR3. The V end lost 3 bases, the J end lost 3 bases, and 19 bases lay between the germline ends. The germline V gene has CDR1 SGDLS and CDR2 YYNGEE. The CDR3, as DNA: TGTGCCAGCAGCGCCCCCCGGGGAGTTGGAAACTACAATGAGCAGTTCTTC. Translating gives CASSAPRGVGNYNEQFF.

This chain connects TRBV19 to TRBJ2-2; possibly TRBD1 for D (6 bases). The CDR3 length is 13 residues. The germline gives CDR1 LNHDA, CDR2 SQIVND (reference sequence). Trimming cost V 5 bases and J 7 bases, with 11 bases left between them. The CDR3 loop is CASSGEGGGELFF. CDR3 in DNA: TGTGCCAGTAGTGGGGAAGGGGGCGGGGAGCTGTTTTTT.

This chain connects TRBV6-5 to TRBJ2-2; D call uncertain. CDR3 length: 13 amino acids. Trimming shortened V by 4 bases and J by 6 bases, and 9 bases separated the two germline ends. Germline CDR1 reads MNHEY; CDR2 reads SVGAGI. CDR3 DNA: TGTGCCAGCAGTTGGTCAGGATCCGGGGAGCTGTTTTTT. Translating it yields CASSWSGSGELFF.